This T cell receptor beta chain is from a study of control samples from healthy donors and cancer patients. Assay used: immunoSEQ multiplex PCR; TCRdb lists only in-frame clones, some missing. The data show about 150,000 clones, just under 95% seen once. V was clipped by 6 bases and J by 0 bases, with 14 bases between them. This CDR3 is built from 15 residues. The V gene's germline CDR1 is MDHEN and CDR2 SYDVKM. Sequenced input: blood. The receptor was derived from a man between 40 and 49 years old in good health. The J gene is TRBJ1-1, the V gene TRBV28, with a weak D call TRBD1 (5 bases). CDR3 sequence reads: CASRASGLMNTEAFF. CDR3 in DNA: TGTGCCAGCAGAGCCTCGGGACTCATGAACACTGAAGCTTTCTTT.